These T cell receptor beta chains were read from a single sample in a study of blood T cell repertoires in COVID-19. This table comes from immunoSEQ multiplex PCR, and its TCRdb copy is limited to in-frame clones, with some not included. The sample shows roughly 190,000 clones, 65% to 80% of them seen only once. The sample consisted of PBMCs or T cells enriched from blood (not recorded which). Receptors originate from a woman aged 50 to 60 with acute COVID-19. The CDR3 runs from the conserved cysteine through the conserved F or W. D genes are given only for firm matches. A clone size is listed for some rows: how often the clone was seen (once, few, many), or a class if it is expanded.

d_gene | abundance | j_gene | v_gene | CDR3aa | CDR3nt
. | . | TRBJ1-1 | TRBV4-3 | CASSQGAGEPSEAFF | TGCGCCAGCAGCCAAGGGGCCGGCGAACCGTCTGAAGCTTTCTTT
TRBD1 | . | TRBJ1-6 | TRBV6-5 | CASRTGPHNSPLHF | TGTGCCAGTAGGACAGGTCCCCATAATTCACCCCTCCACTTT
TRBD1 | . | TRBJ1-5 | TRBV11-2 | CASSASGTGDQPQHF | TGTGCCAGCAGCGCCTCCGGGACAGGCGATCAGCCCCAGCATTTT
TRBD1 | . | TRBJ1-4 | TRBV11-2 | CASSSRGTVEKLFF | TGTGCCAGCAGCTCCAGGGGGACAGTCGAAAAACTGTTTTTT
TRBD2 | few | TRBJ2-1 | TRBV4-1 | CASSPTSGSYNEQFF | TGCGCCAGCAGCCCGACTAGCGGCTCCTACAATGAGCAGTTCTTC
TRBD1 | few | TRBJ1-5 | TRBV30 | CAWNLGQGPQHF | TGTGCCTGGAATTTGGGACAGGGGCCCCAGCATTTT
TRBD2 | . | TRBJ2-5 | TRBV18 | CASSRLAGPQETQYF | TGTGCCAGCTCCCGGCTAGCGGGGCCTCAAGAGACCCAGTACTTC
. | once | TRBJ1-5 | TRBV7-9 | CASSPELDTGGNQPQHF | TGTGCCAGCAGCCCCGAGCTGGACACCGGCGGCAATCAGCCCCAGCATTTT
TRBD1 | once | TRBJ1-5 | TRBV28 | CASRSRVRGQGNQPQHF | TGTGCCAGCAGAAGTAGGGTTCGAGGACAGGGTAATCAGCCCCAGCATTTT
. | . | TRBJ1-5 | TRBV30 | CAWDGGYTGRRNQPQHF | TGTGCCTGGGATGGGGGGTACACGGGGCGAAGGAATCAGCCCCAGCATTTT
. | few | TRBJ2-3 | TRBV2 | CASNLPDTQYF | TGTGCCAGCAATCTCCCGGATACGCAGTATTTT
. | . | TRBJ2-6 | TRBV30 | CACPRAYSGANVLTF | TGTGCCTGTCCGAGGGCCTACTCTGGGGCCAACGTCCTGACTTTC
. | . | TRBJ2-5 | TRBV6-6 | CASSPEGAKETQYF | TGTGCCAGCAGCCCGGAGGGAGCGAAAGAGACCCAGTACTTC
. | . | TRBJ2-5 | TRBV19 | CASSFILAGQETQYF | TGTGCCAGTAGTTTCATACTAGCCGGCCAAGAGACCCAGTACTTC
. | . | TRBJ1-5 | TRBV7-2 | CASVGGMGNQPQHF | TGTGCCAGCGTGGGGGGGATGGGGAATCAGCCCCAGCATTTT
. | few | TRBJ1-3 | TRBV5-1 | CASRQDSGNTIYF | TGCGCCAGCCGACAGGACTCTGGAAACACCATATATTTT
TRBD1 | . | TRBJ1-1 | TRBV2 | CASSDRDSSMNTEAFF | TGTGCCAGCAGTGATCGGGACAGTTCTATGAACACTGAAGCTTTCTTT
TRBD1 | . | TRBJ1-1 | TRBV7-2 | CASSSTGGATEAFF | TGTGCCAGCAGCTCCACAGGGGGCGCGACAGAAGCTTTCTTT
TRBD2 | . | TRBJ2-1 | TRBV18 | CASSLDLAAIDYEQFF | TGTGCCAGCTCACTAGACCTAGCGGCGATAGACTATGAGCAGTTCTTC
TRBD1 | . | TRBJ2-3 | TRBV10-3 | CAISEGQGPDTQYF | TGTGCCATCAGTGAGGGACAGGGCCCAGATACGCAGTATTTT
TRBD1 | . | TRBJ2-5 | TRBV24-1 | CATSAGGTGQQETQYF | TGTGCCACCAGTGCCGGGGGGACAGGGCAGCAAGAGACCCAGTACTTC
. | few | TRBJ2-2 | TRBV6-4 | CASRLNPNTGELFF | TGTGCCAGCAGACTAAACCCGAACACCGGGGAGCTGTTTTTT
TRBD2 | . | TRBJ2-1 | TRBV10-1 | CASSKTSGGPSYNEQFF | TGCGCCAGCAGTAAGACTAGCGGGGGGCCATCCTACAATGAGCAGTTCTTC
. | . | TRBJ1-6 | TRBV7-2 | CASSLRVPGGQGSPLHF | TGTGCCAGCAGCTTACGGGTCCCGGGGGGCCAGGGTTCACCCCTCCACTTT
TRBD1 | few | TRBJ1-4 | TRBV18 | CASSPGTGGEKLFF | TGTGCCAGCTCACCAGGGACAGGGGGTGAAAAACTGTTTTTT
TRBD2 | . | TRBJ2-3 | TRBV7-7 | CASSLGLAGDRDTQYF | TGTGCCAGCAGCTTAGGCCTAGCGGGGGACCGCGATACGCAGTATTTT
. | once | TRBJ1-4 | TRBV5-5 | CASSPNGGGEKLFF | TGTGCCAGCAGTCCGAACGGGGGTGGGGAAAAACTGTTTTTT
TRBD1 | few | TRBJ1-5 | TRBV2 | CASSSDRINQPQHF | TGTGCCAGCAGTTCGGACAGGATTAATCAGCCCCAGCATTTT
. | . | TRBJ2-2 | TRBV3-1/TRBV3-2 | CASIRLARELFF | TGTGCCAGCATAAGACTGGCCAGGGAGCTGTTTTTT
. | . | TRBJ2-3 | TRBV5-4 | CASSGGLIPGQTLPDTQYF | TGTGCCAGCAGCGGGGGCCTTATCCCGGGACAAACCCTCCCAGATACGCAGTATTTT
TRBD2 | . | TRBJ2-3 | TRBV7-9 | CASSPLLAGATDTQYF | TGTGCCAGCAGCCCACTTCTAGCGGGGGCCACAGATACGCAGTATTTT